The 5 T cell receptor beta chains in this list originate from one sample, sequenced in a study of cytomegalovirus exposure and HLA in healthy donors. This PCR relied on a set of 60 Vbeta primers and 13 Jbeta primers. The data were produced by immunoSEQ multiplex PCR, yet TCRdb's version contains in-frame clones alone and is incomplete. The sample comprises 130,000 to 150,000 clones, around three quarters of which are singletons, and approximately 2.9% rests with the top ten. The specimen sequenced was PBMCs. Every receptor here comes from a man aged 40-49 years in good health and CMV-seropositive.

CDR3 bases: TGTGCCAGCAGCTCAGTACTAGCGGGTTCTTCCGAGCAGTACTTC. As protein: CASSSVLAGSSEQYF. V and J are TRBV11-1 and TRBJ2-7; 9 bases line up with TRBD2. The V segment lost 4 bases and the J segment 6 bases; nucleotides outside the gene matches: 10. This CDR3 has 15 amino acids. In germline, CDR1 is SGHAT, CDR2 FQDESV (reference sequence).

Details on this clone: The junction does not match germline at one end; this may be a read error. V gene TRBV27 combines with J gene TRBJ1-5; D is unresolved. The CDR3 is made up of 13 amino acids. Germline V lookup: CDR1 MNHEY, CDR2 SMNVEV (reference sequence). DNA of the CDR3: TGTGCCAGCAGCCCGGGTAGCGATCAGCCCCAGCATTTT. Its protein product is CASSPGSDQPQHF.

The J gene is TRBJ2-2, the V gene TRBV6-6; 11 bases are a match to TRBD1. Germline V gene data show CDR1 as MNHNY and CDR2 as SVGAGI (reference sequence). V lost 5 bases, J lost 5 bases, and 4 bases stayed unmatched. This CDR3 has 15 amino acids. For the CDR3, the DNA is TGTGCCAGCAGTCCGGGACAGGGGGTAACCGGGGAGCTGTTTTTT. It codes for CASSPGQGVTGELFF.

This chain joins TRBV27 and TRBJ2-3; D might be TRBD1 (5 bases). Germline V CDR1 and CDR2: MNHEY, SMNVEV (reference sequence). CDR3 size: 14 residues. V lost 0 bases and J lost 2, with 6 bases in between. CDR3 nucleotide sequence: TGTGCCAGCAGTTTATCAGGGGCCACAGATACGCAGTATTTT. Translated, it gives CASSLSGATDTQYF.

This clone was counted between two and nine times. This chain links TRBV10-2 with TRBJ2-7; unclear D gene. With 7 bases removed from V and 5 bases from J, the gap between germline ends came to 21 bases. The germline V gene has CDR1 WSHSY and CDR2 SAAADI. CDR3 size: 15 residues. CDR3 bases: TGCGCCAGCACCCCAAGCCCCCGCAGGCTCAACGAGCAGTACTTC. It yields the protein CASTPSPRRLNEQYF.